These 32 T cell receptor beta chains share one sample of origin, sequenced in a study of preoperative IRX-2 immunotherapy in early breast cancer (dated by TCRdb to the late 2010s). This specimen's treatment or condition label, interpreted: preoperative locoregional IRX-2 cytokine immunotherapy. The library was built by means of the immunoSEQ multiplex PCR assay. What TCRdb holds here is the immuneACCESS table cut down to in-frame rearrangements. Part of the clones is not present; checked against another copy, under half of the missing clones reflect an unresolved V gene, and the others are unexplained. The table for this sample lists about 89,000 clones; roughly 90% of them were counted only once. The ten top clones hold about 2% of the sample. The sequenced sample was tumor tissue, obtained after IRX-2 immunotherapy. These receptors came from a human donor with breast cancer.

The chain recombines TRBV7-5 with TRBJ1-4. TRBV7-5 constitutes a pseudogene. This CDR3 contains 17 residues. The CDR3 spells CASSLPWKVSSSEKLFF. The CDR3 nucleotides read TGTGCCAGCAGCTTGCCCTGGAAGGTATCGTCGAGTGAAAAACTGTTTTTT.

V gene TRBV27 combines with J gene TRBJ2-3; D perhaps matches TRBD2 (5 bases). Trimming removed 4 bases at V and 7 bases at J, with 18 bases between. From germline, CDR1 is MNHEY and CDR2 SMNVEV (reference sequence). This CDR3 region has 15 residues. CDR3 DNA sequence: TGTGCCAGCAGTTCGCTCCTAGCTGCCGTAAATACGCAGTATTTT. It specifies CASSSLLAAVNTQYF.

The rearrangement joins TRBV19 to TRBJ1-1, with 11 nucleotides matching TRBD1. Germline CDR1 LNHDA, CDR2 SQIVND (reference sequence). CDR3 length: 16 residues. V lost 5 bases, J lost 0 bases, and 5 bases stayed unmatched. The CDR3 DNA sequence: TGTGCCAGTAGTCCCGGACAGGGGGCTTTGAACACTGAAGCTTTCTTT. Translating gives CASSPGQGALNTEAFF.

The rearrangement links TRBV11-3 to TRBJ1-6; 7 bases are shared with TRBD1. Germline lookup yields CDR1 SGHNT and CDR2 YENEEA. Trimming at V came to 4 bases and at J to 10 bases, leaving 10 bases not matched to a gene. The CDR3 is 15 amino acids. CDR3 in amino acids: CASSSWDSGTSPLHF. The CDR3 coding sequence is TGTGCCAGCAGCTCATGGGACAGCGGAACCTCACCCCTCCACTTT.

V gene TRBV6-8 combines with J gene TRBJ1-1; D possibly corresponds to TRBD1 (5 bases). Trimming took 6 bases from V and 5 from J, leaving 13 bases between them. The length of the CDR3 is 13 residues. The V gene's germline CDR1 is MNHGY and CDR2 SAAAGT. The CDR3 DNA follows: TGTGCCAGCAGCCGCAGGGAGAGGACTGAAGCTTTCTTT. Translating gives CASSRRERTEAFF.

Comment on this clone: The junction does not match germline at one end; this may be a read error. The J gene is TRBJ2-7, the V gene TRBV19; the match to TRBD2 covers 10 bases. CDR3 length: 14 amino acids. Germline CDR1 reads LNHDA; CDR2 reads SQIVND (reference sequence). Written as DNA, the CDR3 is TGTGCCAGTAGTATAGGGACTAGCGGATACGAGCAGTACTTT. It yields the protein CASSIGTSGYEQYF.

The V and J genes are TRBV7-7 and TRBJ2-3; 7 bases fit TRBD1. J was trimmed by 6 bases and V by 1 base; bases with no gene match: 10. The CDR3 covers 16 residues. The germline V gene encodes CDR1 SSHAT and CDR2 FNYEAQ (reference sequence). CDR3 amino acids: CASSLDRTGGDDTQYF. The CDR3 DNA is TGTGCCAGCAGCTTAGATAGGACAGGAGGAGACGATACGCAGTATTTT.

The rearrangement uses TRBV7-1 and TRBJ2-3; possibly TRBD2 for D (5 bases). TRBV7-1 is treated as an ORF (open reading frame) with a function not yet certain. The length of the CDR3 is 14 residues. V was cut by 4 bases and J by 4 bases, with 12 bases left in between. CDR3 nucleotide sequence: TGTGCCAGCAGCTTAAAGGCTAGCTCAGATACGCAGTATTTT. As protein: CASSLKASSDTQYF.

This sequence joins TRBV6-8 and TRBJ2-1; D possibly corresponds to TRBD1 (6 bases). Trimming left V 0 bases short and J 7 bases short, with 7 bases between. Germline V CDR1 and CDR2: MNHGY, SAAAGT. The CDR3 consists of 13 residues. The CDR3 DNA follows: TGTGCCAGCAGTTACTCGACAGGTAATGAGCAGTTCTTC. The encoded protein is CASSYSTGNEQFF.

DNA for the CDR3: TGTGCCAGCAGTCCCGGGACTTACACTGAAGCTTTCTTT. Its protein product is CASSPGTYTEAFF. This chain uses TRBV6-8 with TRBJ1-1, with D maybe TRBD1 (5 bases). The CDR3 sequence is 13 residues long. V was cut by 5 bases and J by 3 bases, with 10 bases left in between. Germline V gene lookup returns CDR1 MNHGY and CDR2 SAAAGT.

CDR3 sequence (DNA): TGTGCCAGCCACTATCAAAGCGGGGCCGCCTACGAGCAGTACTTC. It encodes CASHYQSGAAYEQYF. The gene calls are TRBV11-3 and TRBJ2-7; TRBD2 aligns across 7 bases. Looked up from germline, CDR1 is SGHNT and CDR2 is YENEEA. The junction had 12 bases not matched to a gene; V was cut back by 8 bases and J by 2 bases. The CDR3 totals 15 residues.

This rearrangement joins TRBV11-3 to TRBJ2-5, with 9 bases that match TRBD2. V dropped 0 bases and J dropped 10; count of bases not matched to a gene: 6. CDR1 is SGHNT and CDR2 is YENEEA in the germline V gene. The CDR3 runs to 14 residues. CDR3 in DNA: TGTGCCAGCAGCTTAGAGGGTAGCGGGAGCATCCAGTACTTC. Its protein product is CASSLEGSGSIQYF.

The rearrangement joins TRBV7-7 to TRBJ1-5; perhaps TRBD1 as D (6 bases). CDR1 SSHAT and CDR2 FNYEAQ come from the germline V gene (reference sequence). V shed 5 bases and J shed 9 bases, with 17 bases lying between them. The CDR3 extends over 14 amino acids. CDR3 in amino acids: CASSPRQASWPQHF. For the CDR3, the DNA is TGTGCCAGCAGCCCCCGACAGGCGAGCTGGCCCCAGCATTTT.

This chain joins TRBV7-8 and TRBJ1-4, with D possibly being TRBD1 (5 bases). Trimming shortened V by 5 bases and J by 8 bases, and 12 bases separated the two germline ends. CDR1 is SGHVS and CDR2 is FQNEAQ in the germline V gene. The CDR3 is made up of 13 amino acids. CDR3 in amino acids: CASSPRSGEKLFF. CDR3 in DNA: TGTGCCAGCAGCCCACGGTCAGGGGAAAAACTGTTTTTT.

The chain employs TRBV11-1 and TRBJ2-5; TRBD2 might be the D (6 bases). Germline CDR1 is SGHAT and CDR2 is FQDESV (reference sequence). Trimming took 7 bases from V and 5 from J, leaving 17 bases between them. The CDR3 covers 14 residues. CDR3 in amino acids: CASTASVGGETQYF. Written as DNA, the CDR3 is TGTGCCAGCACCGCTTCTGTCGGAGGGGAGACCCAGTACTTC.

This clone appeared a few times. This sequence joins TRBV6-8 and TRBJ1-2; 12 bases align to TRBD1. Unmatched junction bases numbered 9, after V lost 6 bases and J lost 7 bases. CDR1 is MNHGY and CDR2 is SAAAGT in the germline V gene. The CDR3 spans 15 residues. CDR3 sequence reads: CASRTTGTGGRGYTF. The DNA for the CDR3 is TGTGCCAGCAGGACTACCGGGACAGGGGGCCGTGGCTACACCTTC.

This chain connects TRBV18 to TRBJ1-1; TRBD1 might be the D (6 bases). The CDR3 totals 13 residues. Germline V lookup: CDR1 KGHSH, CDR2 LQKENI. Trimming pared 1 base from V and 6 bases from J, leaving 9 bases between. CDR3: CASSPQGVAEAFF. For the CDR3, the DNA is TGTGCCAGCTCACCACAGGGGGTCGCTGAAGCTTTCTTT.

As for this clone: Other DNA sequences within the sample encode an identical CDR3. This sequence joins TRBV11-3 and TRBJ1-3; D not certain. The CDR3 loop spans 14 amino acids. V lost 1 base and J 0 bases, leaving 4 bases between the germline ends. CDR1 is SGHNT, CDR2 YENEEA, per germline. The CDR3 nucleotides read TGTGCCAGCAGCTTAGGCGGCTCTGGAAACACCATATATTTT. Its translation: CASSLGGSGNTIYF.

This rearrangement joins TRBV7-4 to TRBJ2-7, with a weak D call TRBD2 (6 bases). V lost 0 bases and J 7 bases, leaving 10 bases between the germline ends. This CDR3 region has 13 residues. Germline V gene sequence: CDR1 SGHVT, CDR2 SQSDAQ. CDR3 sequence reads: CASSLALASEQYF. CDR3 coding DNA: TGTGCCAGCAGCTTAGCCCTAGCGAGTGAGCAGTACTTC.

The chain links TRBV6-8 to TRBJ2-7; TRBD1 aligns across 9 bases. Germline values: CDR1 MNHGY, CDR2 SAAAGT. With V trimmed by 6 bases and J by 3 bases, 6 bases remained unmatched. The CDR3 runs to 14 residues. The CDR3: CASRNTGGGYEQYF. CDR3 DNA: TGTGCCAGCAGGAATACAGGGGGCGGCTACGAGCAGTACTTC.

This chain uses TRBV7-7 with TRBJ1-3; TRBD1 is a possible D gene (5 bases). V was clipped by 4 bases and J by 2 bases, with 15 bases between them. The germline V gene encodes CDR1 SSHAT and CDR2 FNYEAQ (reference sequence). This CDR3 is built from 16 residues. This CDR3 is CASSSVPEGPGNTIYF. The CDR3 DNA follows: TGTGCCAGCAGCTCCGTTCCCGAGGGGCCTGGAAACACCATATATTTT.

The chain carries TRBV5-1 and TRBJ2-5; D might be TRBD1 or TRBD2, each matching 5 bases. Deletions cut 4 bases from V and 5 bases from J, with 18 bases between. The CDR3 totals 15 residues. Looked up from germline, CDR1 is SGHRS and CDR2 is YFSETQ. CDR3: CASSVGEGARETQYF. The CDR3 DNA reads TGCGCCAGCAGCGTGGGAGAAGGGGCGCGGGAGACCCAGTACTTC.

V is TRBV30 and J is TRBJ1-2; possible D gene TRBD1, 5 bases. The CDR3 covers 13 residues. V dropped 3 bases and J dropped 4 bases, with 12 bases sitting between them. Germline values: CDR1 GTSNPN, CDR2 SVGIG (reference sequence). CDR3 loop: CAWRRGLGYGYTF. DNA of the CDR3: TGTGCCTGGAGAAGGGGCTTGGGCTATGGCTACACCTTC.

This rearrangement joins TRBV6-8 to TRBJ1-1; maybe TRBD1 (5 bases). V lost 5 bases and J lost 7, with 14 bases in between. Germline assignment: CDR1 MNHGY and CDR2 SAAAGT. CDR3 length: 13 amino acids. The DNA of the CDR3 is TGTGCCAGCAGTGGATTGACAGAAGATGAAGCTTTCTTT. Translated: CASSGLTEDEAFF.

The chain carries TRBV7-1 and TRBJ2-7, with a tentative D call TRBD1 (6 bases). TRBV7-1 is recorded as an ORF, its role being uncertain. With 4 bases removed from V and 3 bases from J, the gap between germline ends came to 22 bases. CDR3 length: 17 residues. The CDR3 nucleotides are TGTGCCAGCAGCTTAGCAGACAGGCCCATATTGATCTACGAGCAGTACTTC. This encodes CASSLADRPILIYEQYF.

There are a few counts of this clone. CDR3 DNA: TGTGCCAGCAGCCAGTACAGGGGATATTCACCCCTCCACTTT. The encoded protein is CASSQYRGYSPLHF. This chain uses TRBV14 with TRBJ1-6; the match to TRBD1 covers 7 bases. Germline loops: CDR1 SGHDN, CDR2 FVKESK. The CDR3 extends over 14 amino acids. Trimming removed 3 bases from V and 8 bases from J; junction bases left unmatched: 4.

V and J are TRBV5-1 and TRBJ2-3; D ambiguous. CDR3 size: 15 residues. CDR1 and CDR2 (germline): SGHRS, YFSETQ. The ends were cut back, 0 bases at V and 2 bases at J, with 10 bases in the middle. As DNA, the CDR3 is TGCGCCAGCAGCTTGGGCCTGGAACACACAGATACGCAGTATTTT. Its protein product is CASSLGLEHTDTQYF.

This clone appeared a single time. The chain joins TRBV5-1 to TRBJ1-1; unclear D gene. Germline V CDR1 and CDR2: SGHRS, YFSETQ. Deletions cut 4 bases from V and 0 bases from J, with 25 bases between. The CDR3 is 19 residues long. The CDR3 region is CASSPGRAGASSMNTEAFF. The CDR3 DNA follows: TGCGCCAGCAGCCCTGGGAGGGCAGGCGCCTCTTCCATGAACACTGAAGCTTTCTTT.

The chain recombines TRBV6-7 with TRBJ1-3, with D perhaps matching TRBD1 (5 bases). TRBV6-7 is an open reading frame whose function is uncertain. Trimming took 5 bases from V and 0 from J, leaving 17 bases between them. This CDR3 is built from 17 residues. The CDR3 region is CASSEPPGRFSGNTIYF. The CDR3 DNA reads as TGTGCCAGCAGTGAACCCCCAGGGCGCTTCTCTGGAAACACCATATATTTT.

This clone is a singleton in its sample. The chain employs TRBV9 and TRBJ2-7; D possibly matches TRBD1 or TRBD2 (5 bases each). Per the germline V gene, CDR1 is SGDLS and CDR2 is YYNGEE. The ends were cut back, 3 bases at V and 0 bases at J, with 10 bases in the middle. The CDR3 covers 14 residues. The CDR3 region is CASSERGSSYEQYF. The CDR3 region has the DNA TGTGCCAGCAGCGAGAGGGGAAGCTCCTACGAGCAGTACTTC.

The genes are TRBV25-1 and TRBJ2-3; D unresolved. This CDR3 region has 15 residues. With 7 bases removed from V and 0 bases from J, the gap between germline ends came to 14 bases. Germline lookup yields CDR1 MGHDK and CDR2 SYGVNS. CDR3 residues: CASIPTRTSTDTQYF. CDR3 nucleotides: TGTGCCAGCATCCCGACACGAACTAGCACAGATACGCAGTATTTT.

This rearrangement joins TRBV5-1 to TRBJ2-6; D remains ambiguous. Germline assignment: CDR1 SGHRS and CDR2 YFSETQ. Between the trimmed V and J ends, which lost 3 bases and 0 bases, there was a span of 7 bases. There are 15 residues in the CDR3. The CDR3 here is CASSYTASGANVLTF. Written as DNA, the CDR3 is TGCGCCAGCAGCTATACAGCCTCTGGGGCCAACGTCCTGACTTTC.